This entry is about one TCR beta chain. TCRdb passed the RT-PCR reads through MiXCR, listing each CDR3 protein once. The sample records fewer than 800,000 distinct CDR3 sequences, 14% being singletons. The junction had 15 bases not matched to a gene; V was cut back by 5 bases and J by 1 base. Germline CDR1 and CDR2: SGHAT and FQNNGV. The CDR3 is made up of 18 amino acids. The sequenced material came from memory CD4+ T cells from blood. The TCR comes from a female donor in good health, serving as a healthy control. The rearrangement links TRBV11-2 to TRBJ2-7; 9 nucleotides align to TRBD1. CDR3 sequence reads: CASSLGQGRGEGSYEQYF. The CDR3 DNA sequence: TGTGCCAGCAGCCTGGGACAGGGACGGGGTGAGGGGTCCTACGAGCAGTACTTC.